This T cell receptor (beta chain) is from a study of shared clonotypes between healthy human individuals. For the study at large: The study used three CD4 naive, three CD4 memory, two CD8 naive and one CD8 memory plate per donor.

Points on this clone: Its target is not known.

Overall study results and limits: Naive CD4 clonotype sharing across four donors was about 5%. The study's rarefaction showed incomplete sorted-subset sequencing despite large depth. A generally larger estimated richness was seen in naive subsets than in memory subsets.

Profiled with immunoSEQ multiplex PCR; TCRdb holds only in-frame clones, not every one. The sample holds around 2.5 million clones, roughly 93% seen once. Sequencing used naive CD4+ T cells from PBMCs. Documented subset: CD45RA+ positively selected. The clonotype comes from a man between 18 and 35 years old in good health. Some clones in this sample may be carry-over from other donors' samples.

In nucleotides, the CDR3 is TGTGCCAGCAGTGGAGGGTCAGGCCTCGCTAGCAATCAGCCCCAGCATTTT. It yields the protein CASSGGSGLASNQPQHF. The chain recombines TRBV6-1 with TRBJ1-5; no reliable D call. Germline lookup yields CDR1 MNHNS and CDR2 SASEGT. This CDR3 is built from 17 residues. Trimming pared 4 bases from V and 0 bases from J, leaving 16 bases between.